The next 23 T cell receptor beta chains were all read from a single sample in a study of blood T cells in healthy people across ages. A J-beta primer mix and a sample-barcoded 5' primer were used in a second PCR of roughly 6 to 12 cycles. TCRdb reprocessed the 5' RACE reads with MiXCR, giving one entry per CDR3 protein. The profile shows fewer than 2 million distinct CDR3 sequences, 39% of them singletons. Sequencing input: blood. The receptors originated from a human donor in good health.

Note on this clonotype: Possible read error: a much larger clone is one base away. The V and J genes are TRBV11-2 and TRBJ2-5; D assignment may be TRBD1 or TRBD2 (6 bases each). The CDR3 has 15 amino acids. The germline V and J ends were trimmed by 3 bases and 11 bases, with 22 bases remaining between them. Germline V gene lookup returns CDR1 SGHAT and CDR2 FQNNGV. The CDR3 loop is CASSLRDTVSNEQYF. Written as DNA, the CDR3 is TGTGCCAGCAGCTTGCGGGACACAGTTAGCAATGAGCAGTACTTC.

A few counts support this clonotype. The genes are TRBV6-5 and TRBJ1-2, with D possibly TRBD1 on 5 matching bases. The CDR3 covers 16 residues. Germline V gene lookup returns CDR1 MNHEY and CDR2 SVGAGI. V gave up 3 bases and J gave up 4 bases, with 18 bases separating them. The CDR3 spells CASSYQEGGAGYGYTF. CDR3 DNA: TGTGCCAGCAGTTATCAGGAGGGAGGGGCTGGCTATGGCTACACCTTC.

The rearrangement uses TRBV11-3 and TRBJ2-1; 10 bases align to TRBD1. The germline V gene has CDR1 SGHNT and CDR2 YENEEA. This CDR3 has 15 amino acids. V dropped 5 bases and J dropped 9; count of bases not matched to a gene: 10. CDR3 residues: CASSPDRGGDGEQFF. As DNA, the CDR3 is TGTGCCAGCAGCCCGGACAGGGGGGGAGATGGTGAGCAGTTCTTC.

In regard to this clonotype: The junction and the germline gene differ at one end; a read error may be behind it. V usage is TRBV7-2 and J usage is TRBJ2-1; 10 bases are a match to TRBD2. The germline CDR1 and CDR2 sequences are SGHTA and FQGNSA. This CDR3 comprises 17 residues. In nucleotides, the CDR3 is TGTGCCAGCAGCTTAGGGATAGCGGGGGGAGCCGTCAATGAGCAGTTGTTC. This translates into CASSLGIAGGAVNEQLF.

This clonotype was detected only a few times. This sequence joins TRBV7-9 and TRBJ1-1, with D unresolved. V lost 5 bases, J lost 3 bases, and 19 bases lay in between. The CDR3 contains 16 residues. The germline V gene encodes CDR1 SEHNR and CDR2 FQNEAQ (reference sequence). The CDR3 coding sequence is TGTGCCAGCAGCCCCCATCGGGGAGGCGTGCACACTGAAGCTTTCTTT. This encodes CASSPHRGGVHTEAFF.

The chain has TRBV7-6 and TRBJ2-7; D uncertain. Gene TRBJ2-5 matches the end of the DNA better, so the J call may be wrong. This CDR3 is 14 amino acids long. Germline loops: CDR1 SGHVS, CDR2 FNYEAQ. CDR3 DNA: TGTGCCAGCAGCCCTGAGGAGTCGAAGGAGACCCAGTACTTC. This encodes CASSPEESKETQYF.

V usage is TRBV2 and J usage is TRBJ1-6; 8 nucleotides align to TRBD1. Germline loops: CDR1 SNHLY, CDR2 FYNNEI. The V segment lost 4 bases and the J segment 6 bases; nucleotides outside the gene matches: 8. The CDR3 has 16 amino acids. This CDR3 is CASSGGRQGTNSPLHF. CDR3 sequence (DNA): TGTGCCAGCAGTGGGGGGCGACAGGGGACTAATTCACCCCTCCACTTT.

The genes are TRBV12-3 or TRBV12-4 and TRBJ2-4, with D hard to call. The J call is doubtful: the DNA matches TRBJ2-7 better. This CDR3 is 16 amino acids long. In nucleotides, the CDR3 is TGTGCCAGCAGTTATTCTCTGGGAATCTTGAGCCACGAGCAGTACTTC. The encoded protein is CASSYSLGILSHEQYF.

Many counts were recorded for this clonotype. The CDR3 DNA is TGTGCCAGCAGCTTGGGACTAGCGGGGGGAACAGATACGCAGTATTTT. Its translation is CASSLGLAGGTDTQYF. This chain joins TRBV7-2 and TRBJ2-3, with TRBD2 identical over 15 bases. The CDR3 is made up of 16 amino acids. Germline V gene sequence: CDR1 SGHTA, CDR2 FQGNSA. Trimming at V came to 3 bases and at J to 3 bases, leaving 1 base not matched to a gene.

This chain connects TRBV4-1 to TRBJ2-5; TRBD2 matches 9 bases. The CDR3 totals 17 residues. Germline CDR1 and CDR2: MGHRA and YSYEKL. After removal of 0 bases from V and 5 bases from J, the junction contained 10 bases not matched to a gene. CDR3 nucleotide sequence: TGCGCCAGCAGCCAAGATTCCAGCGGGGGGTTAGATGAGACCCAGTACTTC. Translation gives CASSQDSSGGLDETQYF.

Concerning this clonotype itself: The junction departs from germline at one end; a sequencing error may be responsible. This sequence joins TRBV5-1 and TRBJ2-3; D not certain. CDR1 and CDR2 from the germline V gene are SGHRS and YFSETQ. The CDR3 loop spans 15 amino acids. The CDR3 spells CTSSDARPFTDTQYF. The CDR3 DNA reads TGCACCAGCAGCGACGCTAGACCTTTCACAGATACGCAGTATTTT.

The chain combines TRBV29-1 with TRBJ1-1; D ambiguous. CDR1 SQVTM and CDR2 ANQGSEA come from the germline V gene. The CDR3 contains 11 residues. Trimming took off 6 bases at V and 2 bases at J, with 7 bases between the two ends. The CDR3 here is CSVKGNTEAFF. The CDR3 DNA reads TGCAGCGTGAAGGGTAACACTGAAGCTTTCTTT. The variable domain in full, with the rest retrieved from reference TRBV29-1 and TRBJ1-1, is SAVISQKPSRDICQRGTSLTIQCQVDSQVTMMFWYRQQPGQSLTLIATANQGSEATYESGFVIDKFPISRPNLTFSTLTVSNMSPEDSSIYLCSVKGNTEAFFGQGTRLTVV.

The rearrangement joins TRBV29-1 to TRBJ1-4; possible D gene TRBD1, 5 bases. The CDR3 consists of 14 residues. Germline V lookup: CDR1 SQVTM, CDR2 ANQGSEA. The V end lost 4 bases, the J end lost 4 bases, and 13 bases lay between the germline ends. As DNA, the CDR3 is TGCAGCGTTGGGCGTTCAGGGTATAATGAAAAACTGTTTTTT. This translates into CSVGRSGYNEKLFF.

J is TRBJ2-7 and V is TRBV28; TRBD2 aligns across 14 bases. Per germline, CDR1 MDHEN and CDR2 SYDVKM. With V trimmed by 6 bases and J by 3 bases, 19 bases remained unmatched. The CDR3 is made up of 20 amino acids. CDR3 residues: CASSTQHGTSGGPGLYEQYF. DNA of the CDR3: TGTGCCAGCAGCACCCAACACGGGACTAGCGGGGGTCCGGGCCTCTACGAGCAGTACTTC.

V gene TRBV9 combines with J gene TRBJ1-2, with a tentative D call TRBD1 (5 bases). Germline loops: CDR1 SGDLS, CDR2 YYNGEE. V dropped 0 bases and J dropped 8 bases, with 26 bases sitting between them. There are 18 residues in the CDR3. CDR3 residues: CASSVGSQGPVYALGYTF. The CDR3 bases are TGTGCCAGCAGCGTAGGTTCCCAGGGTCCAGTTTACGCTCTCGGCTACACCTTC.

The chain has TRBV2 and TRBJ2-5; D unclear. V was pared by 7 bases and J by 5 bases, with 11 bases between. The CDR3 spans 12 residues. Germline V gene sequence: CDR1 SNHLY, CDR2 FYNNEI. Here the CDR3 reads CASTPGPETQYF. As DNA, the CDR3 is TGTGCCAGCACCCCGGGTCCGGAGACCCAGTACTTC. Filled out from reference TRBV2 and TRBJ2-5, the complete variable domain reads EPEVTQTPSHQVTQMGQEVILRCVPISNHLYFYWYRQILGQKVEFLVSFYNNEISEKSEIFDDQFSVERPDGSNFTLKIRSTKLEDSAMYFCASTPGPETQYFGPGTRLLVL.

A word on this clonotype: The junction departs from the called germline gene at one end, perhaps through a read error. This chain uses TRBV7-9 with TRBJ2-3; D could derive from TRBD1 or TRBD2 (6 bases each). CDR3 length: 15 amino acids. Germline CDR1 and CDR2: SEHNR and FQNEAQ (reference sequence). Written as DNA, the CDR3 is TGTCCCAGCAGCTCCCTAGGGGGGCCCACAGATACGCAGTATTTT. It translates to CPSSSLGGPTDTQYF.

The chain joins TRBV5-8 to TRBJ2-5; perhaps TRBD1 as D (6 bases). The ends were cut back, 5 bases at V and 3 bases at J, with 11 bases in the middle. The CDR3 covers 13 residues. Germline V gene sequence: CDR1 SGHTS, CDR2 YDEGEE. CDR3 sequence: CASRPWTEETQYF. The CDR3 nucleotides are TGTGCCAGCAGGCCGTGGACAGAAGAGACCCAGTACTTC.

This clonotype was seen more than once but under ten times. The chain employs TRBV6-5 and TRBJ1-1, with 9 bases identical to TRBD1. CDR3 length: 14 residues. Trimming removed 1 base from V and 5 bases from J; junction bases left unmatched: 2. Per germline, CDR1 MNHEY and CDR2 SVGAGI. CDR3 sequence: CASSYYGTGTEAFF. In nucleotides, the CDR3 is TGTGCCAGCAGTTACTATGGGACAGGGACTGAAGCTTTCTTT.

This clonotype was counted only a few times. The rearrangement links TRBV29-1 to TRBJ2-5, with 8 bases identical to TRBD2. Trimming removed 5 bases from V and 3 bases from J; junction bases left unmatched: 2. Germline V gene lookup returns CDR1 SQVTM and CDR2 ANQGSEA. The CDR3 spans 12 residues. The CDR3 spells CSVFGGEETQYF. CDR3 coding DNA: TGCAGCGTTTTCGGGGGGGAAGAGACCCAGTACTTC.

This clonotype has more than one count but fewer than ten. The chain couples TRBV7-2 to TRBJ2-7; 11 bases line up with TRBD2. The germline gives CDR1 SGHTA, CDR2 FQGNSA. Unmatched junction bases numbered 7, after V lost 7 bases and J lost 2 bases. The CDR3 runs to 15 residues. The CDR3 reads CASTILAGEAYEQYF. DNA for the CDR3: TGTGCCAGCACAATACTAGCGGGGGAGGCCTACGAGCAGTACTTC.

The chain uses TRBV20-1 and TRBJ2-5; D remains ambiguous. Germline CDR1 DFQATT, CDR2 SNEGSKA (reference sequence). This CDR3 is built from 13 residues. The CDR3 DNA is TGCATCTGCGAAGGTGGTAGCCAAGAGACCCAGTACTTC. Its translation: CICEGGSQETQYF.

The chain has TRBV27 and TRBJ2-1, with 11 bases that match TRBD1. The CDR3 is 18 amino acids. V shed 0 bases and J 5 bases; nucleotides not matched to a gene: 9. Germline CDR1 and CDR2: MNHEY and SMNVEV (reference sequence). The CDR3 is CASSLSPGQGVPNNEQFF. In nucleotides, the CDR3 is TGTGCCAGCAGTTTATCGCCGGGACAGGGGGTTCCGAACAATGAGCAGTTCTTC.